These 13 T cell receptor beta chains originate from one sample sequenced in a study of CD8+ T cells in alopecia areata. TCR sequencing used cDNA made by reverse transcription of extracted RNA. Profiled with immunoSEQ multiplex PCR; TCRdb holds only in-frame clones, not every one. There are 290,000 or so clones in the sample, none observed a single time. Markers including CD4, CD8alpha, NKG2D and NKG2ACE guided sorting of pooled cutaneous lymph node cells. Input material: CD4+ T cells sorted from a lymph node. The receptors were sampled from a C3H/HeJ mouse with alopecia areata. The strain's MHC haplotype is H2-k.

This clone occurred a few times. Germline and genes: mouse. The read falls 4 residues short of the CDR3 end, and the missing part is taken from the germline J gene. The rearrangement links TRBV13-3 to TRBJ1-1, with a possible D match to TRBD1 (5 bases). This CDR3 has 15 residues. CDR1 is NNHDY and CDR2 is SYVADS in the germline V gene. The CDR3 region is CASSGAVTGGREVFF. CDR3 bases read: TGTGCCAGCAGTGGAGCAGTGACTGGGGGGAGA.

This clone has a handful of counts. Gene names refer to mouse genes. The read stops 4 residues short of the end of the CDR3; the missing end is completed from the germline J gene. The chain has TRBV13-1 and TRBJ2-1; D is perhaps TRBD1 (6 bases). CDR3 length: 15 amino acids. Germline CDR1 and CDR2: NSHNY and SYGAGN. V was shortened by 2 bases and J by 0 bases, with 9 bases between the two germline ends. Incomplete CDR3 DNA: TGTGCCAGCAGTGAGGTCAGGGGTAACTATGCT. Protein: CASSEVRGNYA. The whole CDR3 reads CASSEVRGNYAEQFF.

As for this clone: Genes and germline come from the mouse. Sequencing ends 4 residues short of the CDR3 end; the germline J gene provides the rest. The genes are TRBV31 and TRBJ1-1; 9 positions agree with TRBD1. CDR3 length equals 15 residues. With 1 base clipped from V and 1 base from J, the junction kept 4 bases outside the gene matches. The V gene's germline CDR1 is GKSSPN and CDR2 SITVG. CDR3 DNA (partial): TGTGCCTGGAGTCGCGGGACAGGGATAAACACA. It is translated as CAWSRGTGINT. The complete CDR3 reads CAWSRGTGINTEVFF. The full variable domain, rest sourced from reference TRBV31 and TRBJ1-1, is AQTIHQWPVAEIKAVGSPLSLGCTIKGKSSPNLYWYWQATGGTLQQLFYSITVGQVESVVQLNLSASRPKDDQFILSTEKLLLSHSGFYLCAWSRGTGINTEVFFGKGTRLTVV.

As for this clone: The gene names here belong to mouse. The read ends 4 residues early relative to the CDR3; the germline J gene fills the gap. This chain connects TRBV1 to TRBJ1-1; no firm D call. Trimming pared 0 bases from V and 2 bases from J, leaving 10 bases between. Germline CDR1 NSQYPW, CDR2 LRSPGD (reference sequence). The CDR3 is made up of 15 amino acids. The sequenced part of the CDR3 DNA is TGCACCTGCAGTGCAGATCTTAACAGTAACACA. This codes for CTCSADLNSNT. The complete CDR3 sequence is CTCSADLNSNTEVFF.

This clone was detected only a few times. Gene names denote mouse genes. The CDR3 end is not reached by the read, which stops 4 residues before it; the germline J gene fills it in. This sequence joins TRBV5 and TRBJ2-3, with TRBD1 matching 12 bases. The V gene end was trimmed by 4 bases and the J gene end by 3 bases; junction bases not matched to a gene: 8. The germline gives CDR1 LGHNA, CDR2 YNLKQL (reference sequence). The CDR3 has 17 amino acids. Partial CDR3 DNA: TGTGCCAGCAGCCCCCGGGACAGGGGGCTGGAGGCAGAA. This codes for CASSPRDRGLEAE. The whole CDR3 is CASSPRDRGLEAETLYF.

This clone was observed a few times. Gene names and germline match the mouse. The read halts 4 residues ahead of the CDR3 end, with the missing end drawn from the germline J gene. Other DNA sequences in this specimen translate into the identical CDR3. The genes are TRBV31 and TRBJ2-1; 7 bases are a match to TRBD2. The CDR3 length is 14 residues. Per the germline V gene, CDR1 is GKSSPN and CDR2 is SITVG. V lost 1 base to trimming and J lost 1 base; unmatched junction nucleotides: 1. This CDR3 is CAWSPWGNYAEQFF. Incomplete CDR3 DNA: TGTGCCTGGAGTCCCTGGGGGAACTATGCT.

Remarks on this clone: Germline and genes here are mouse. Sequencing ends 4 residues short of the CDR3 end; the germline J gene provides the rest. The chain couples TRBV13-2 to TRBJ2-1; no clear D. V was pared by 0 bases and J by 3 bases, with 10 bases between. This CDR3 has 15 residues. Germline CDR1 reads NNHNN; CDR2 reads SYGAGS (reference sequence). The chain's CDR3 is CASGDAQNPYAEQFF. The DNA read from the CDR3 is TGTGCCAGCGGTGATGCGCAGAACCCCTATGCT.

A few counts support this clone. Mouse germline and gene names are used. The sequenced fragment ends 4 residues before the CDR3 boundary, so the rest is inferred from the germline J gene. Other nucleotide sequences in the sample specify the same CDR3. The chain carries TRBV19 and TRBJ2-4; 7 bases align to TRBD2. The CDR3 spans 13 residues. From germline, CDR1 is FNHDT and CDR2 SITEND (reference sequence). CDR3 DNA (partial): TGTGCCAGCAGTATAGCTGGGGGAAAC. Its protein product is CASSIAGGN. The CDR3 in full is CASSIAGGNTLYF.

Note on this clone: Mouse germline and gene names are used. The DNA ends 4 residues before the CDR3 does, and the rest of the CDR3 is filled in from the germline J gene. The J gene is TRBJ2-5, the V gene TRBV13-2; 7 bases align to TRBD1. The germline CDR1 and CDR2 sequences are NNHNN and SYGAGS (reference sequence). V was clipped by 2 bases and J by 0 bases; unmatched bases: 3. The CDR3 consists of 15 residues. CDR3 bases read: TGTGCCAGCGGTGAAGGACAGGCAAACCAAGAC. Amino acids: CASGEGQANQD. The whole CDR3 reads CASGEGQANQDTQYF.

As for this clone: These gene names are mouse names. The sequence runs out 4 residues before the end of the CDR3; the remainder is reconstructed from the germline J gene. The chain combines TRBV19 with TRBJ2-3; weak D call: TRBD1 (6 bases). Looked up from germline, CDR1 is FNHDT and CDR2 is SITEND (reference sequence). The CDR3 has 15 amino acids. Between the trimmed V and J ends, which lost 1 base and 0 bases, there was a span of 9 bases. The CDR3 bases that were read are TGTGCCAGCAGTATATCGGGACAAAGTGCAGAA. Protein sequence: CASSISGQSAE. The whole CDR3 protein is CASSISGQSAETLYF.

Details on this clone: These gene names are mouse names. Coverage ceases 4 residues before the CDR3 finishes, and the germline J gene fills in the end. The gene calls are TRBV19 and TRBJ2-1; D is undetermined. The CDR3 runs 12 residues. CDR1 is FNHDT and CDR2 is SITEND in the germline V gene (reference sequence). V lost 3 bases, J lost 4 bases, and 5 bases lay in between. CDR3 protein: CASSKSYAEQFF. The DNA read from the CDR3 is TGTGCCAGCAGTAAATCATATGCT.

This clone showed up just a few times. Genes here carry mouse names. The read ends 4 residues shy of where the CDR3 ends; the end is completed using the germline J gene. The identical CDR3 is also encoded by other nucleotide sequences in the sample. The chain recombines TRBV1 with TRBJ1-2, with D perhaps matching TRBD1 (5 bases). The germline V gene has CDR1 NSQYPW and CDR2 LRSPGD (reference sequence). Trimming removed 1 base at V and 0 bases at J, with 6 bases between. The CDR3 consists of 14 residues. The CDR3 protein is CTCSAGGANSDYTF. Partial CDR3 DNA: TGCACCTGCAGTGCAGGGGGCGCAAACTCC. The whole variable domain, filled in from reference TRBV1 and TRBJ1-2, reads VTLLEQNPRWRLVPRGQAVNLRCILKNSQYPWMSWYQQDLQKQLQWLFTLRSPGDKEVKSLPGADYLATRVTDTELRLQVANMSQGRTLYCTCSAGGANSDYTFGSGTRLLVI.

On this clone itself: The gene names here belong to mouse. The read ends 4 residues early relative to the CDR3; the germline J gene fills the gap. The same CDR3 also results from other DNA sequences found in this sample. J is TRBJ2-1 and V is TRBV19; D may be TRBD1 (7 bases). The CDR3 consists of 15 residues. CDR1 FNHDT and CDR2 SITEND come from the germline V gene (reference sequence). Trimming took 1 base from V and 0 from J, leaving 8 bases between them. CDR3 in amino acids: CASSIQGGNYAEQFF. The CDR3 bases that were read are TGTGCCAGCAGTATACAGGGGGGTAACTATGCT.